The 32 T cell receptor beta chains reported below all come from one sample, sequenced in a study of cytomegalovirus exposure and HLA in healthy donors. Data came from immunoSEQ multiplex PCR; TCRdb stores just in-frame clones and leaves some out. The top ten hold 3.5% to 5% of the sample, which has 140,000 to 150,000 clones, roughly 87% seen once. The sequencing sample was made of PBMCs. The receptors come from a man between 18 and 35 years old in good health and CMV-seropositive.

The J gene is TRBJ2-7, the V gene TRBV6-1; D uncertain. The germline V gene has CDR1 MNHNS and CDR2 SASEGT. CDR3 size: 11 residues. Trimming shortened V by 4 bases and J by 4 bases, and 5 bases separated the two germline ends. For the CDR3, the DNA is TGTGCCAGCAGTGCTTCGTACGAGCAGTACTTC. Translation gives CASSASYEQYF.

J is TRBJ1-2 and V is TRBV6-5; perhaps TRBD1 as D (6 bases). CDR3 length equals 12 residues. Trimming removed 4 bases at V and 8 bases at J, with 11 bases between. The germline gives CDR1 MNHEY, CDR2 SVGAGI. The CDR3 region has the DNA TGTGCCAGCAGTTCAGGGGAGTGGGGCTACACCTTC. It codes for CASSSGEWGYTF.

This chain links TRBV2 with TRBJ1-4; the match to TRBD1 covers 7 bases. V was clipped by 6 bases and J by 3 bases; unmatched bases: 4. The germline V gene has CDR1 SNHLY and CDR2 FYNNEI. The CDR3 spans 14 residues. The CDR3 spells CASSRQGPNEKLFF. The CDR3 DNA reads TGTGCCAGCAGCCGACAGGGCCCTAATGAAAAACTGTTTTTT.

A single count supports this clone. The rearrangement uses TRBV5-4 and TRBJ2-3, with 13 bases matching TRBD2. CDR1 and CDR2 from the germline V gene are SGHNT and YYREEE (reference sequence). J was trimmed by 2 bases and V by 4 bases; bases with no gene match: 7. This CDR3 comprises 17 residues. CDR3 in amino acids: CASSPGTSGAITDTQYF. CDR3 sequence (DNA): TGTGCCAGCAGCCCGGGGACTAGCGGGGCGATCACAGATACGCAGTATTTT.

This chain links TRBV30 with TRBJ2-2; 8 positions agree with TRBD2. With V trimmed by 2 bases and J by 5 bases, 7 bases remained unmatched. The CDR3 runs 15 residues. Germline V CDR1 and CDR2: GTSNPN, SVGIG (reference sequence). CDR3: CAWSQGGRYTGELFF. CDR3 in DNA: TGTGCCTGGAGTCAGGGCGGGAGGTATACCGGGGAGCTGTTTTTT.

The chain is built from TRBV19 and TRBJ2-7; D may be TRBD1 (5 bases). From germline, CDR1 is LNHDA and CDR2 SQIVND (reference sequence). The ends were cut back, 5 bases at V and 4 bases at J, with 15 bases in the middle. The CDR3 is 14 amino acids. Written as DNA, the CDR3 is TGTGCCAGTAGTGCAGTTCAGGGTGGGTACGAGCAGTACTTC. It translates to CASSAVQGGYEQYF.

The chain joins TRBV9 to TRBJ2-7; 8 positions agree with TRBD1. The CDR3 is made up of 14 amino acids. V dropped 7 bases and J dropped 3; count of bases not matched to a gene: 9. CDR1 is SGDLS and CDR2 is YYNGEE in the germline V gene. CDR3 protein: CASGEGTGFYEQYF. As DNA, the CDR3 is TGTGCCAGCGGGGAAGGGACAGGATTCTACGAGCAGTACTTC. The full variable domain, rest sourced from reference TRBV9 and TRBJ2-7, is DSGVTQTPKHLITATGQRVTLRCSPRSGDLSVYWYQQSLDQGLQFLIQYYNGEERAKGNILERFSAQQFPDLHSELNLSSLELGDSALYFCASGEGTGFYEQYFGPGTRLTVT.

This chain joins TRBV4-1 and TRBJ1-5; 9 bases align to TRBD1. The CDR3 totals 22 residues. J gave up 5 bases and V 1 base, and 24 bases lay outside the gene matches. CDR1 is MGHRA, CDR2 YSYEKL, per germline. CDR3 in amino acids: CASSQVLLTGTGYDLRHQPQHF. The DNA for the CDR3 is TGCGCCAGCAGCCAAGTTTTACTAACCGGGACAGGGTATGACCTAAGACATCAGCCCCAGCATTTT.

The gene calls are TRBV5-1 and TRBJ2-4, with 7 bases matching TRBD1. CDR1 is SGHRS and CDR2 is YFSETQ in the germline V gene. J lost 2 bases, V lost 3 bases, and 2 bases had no gene match. The CDR3 has 14 amino acids. The CDR3 coding sequence is TGCGCCAGCAGCTCGGGACAGACCAAAAACATTCAGTACTTC. Amino acids: CASSSGQTKNIQYF.

The chain employs TRBV28 and TRBJ2-5; tentatively, D is TRBD2 (7 bases). V was pared by 5 bases and J by 5 bases, with 12 bases between. The CDR3 sequence is 13 residues long. Germline values: CDR1 MDHEN, CDR2 SYDVKM. CDR3 sequence (DNA): TGTGCCAGCAGTCCCAGGGGAGGGGAGACCCAGTACTTC. Protein sequence: CASSPRGGETQYF.

V is TRBV7-2 and J is TRBJ2-2; D gene unclear. The CDR3 has 13 amino acids. V dropped 2 bases and J dropped 5 bases, with 6 bases sitting between them. Germline V gives CDR1 SGHTA, CDR2 FQGNSA. The CDR3 DNA reads TGTGCCAGCAGCTTACGTTTAACCGGGGAGCTGTTTTTT. Its protein is CASSLRLTGELFF.

Note on this clone: The sample holds other DNA sequences that translate to the same CDR3. The V and J genes are TRBV27 and TRBJ2-5; maybe TRBD1 (5 bases). Germline CDR1 and CDR2: MNHEY and SMNVEV (reference sequence). V lost 2 bases, J lost 4 bases, and 5 bases lay in between. The CDR3 loop spans 12 amino acids. Here the CDR3 DNA reads TGTGCCAGCAGTTTAAGGGGAGAGACCCAGTACTTC. Translating gives CASSLRGETQYF.

J is TRBJ1-2 and V is TRBV5-1; 7 positions agree with TRBD1. This CDR3 has 13 amino acids. Germline V gives CDR1 SGHRS, CDR2 YFSETQ. V lost 3 bases and J lost 8; bases outside the gene matches: 7. CDR3 coding DNA: TGCGCCAGCAGCTCAGGGGGAACCTTAGGCTACACCTTC. Translating it yields CASSSGGTLGYTF.

The chain recombines TRBV6-1 with TRBJ1-1, with 7 nucleotides matching TRBD1. V was pared by 2 bases and J by 8 bases, with 11 bases of the junction left unmatched. Per germline, CDR1 MNHNS and CDR2 SASEGT. The CDR3 is 15 amino acids. The CDR3 spells CASSEIHRGPREAFF. Here the CDR3 DNA reads TGTGCCAGCAGTGAAATTCACAGGGGCCCTAGAGAAGCTTTCTTT.

The V gene is TRBV7-2, the J gene TRBJ2-1; a possible D gene is TRBD2 (5 bases). Germline V gene sequence: CDR1 SGHTA, CDR2 FQGNSA. There are 14 residues in the CDR3. The V gene lost 2 bases and the J gene lost 5 bases, with 10 bases spanning the gap. This CDR3 reads CASSLFGGHNEQFF. The CDR3 bases are TGTGCCAGCAGCTTATTTGGCGGGCACAATGAGCAGTTCTTC.

This chain joins TRBV29-1 and TRBJ1-2; 7 bases are a match to TRBD1. The CDR3 is 17 residues long. Per germline, CDR1 SQVTM and CDR2 ANQGSEA. Trimming removed 4 bases from V and 2 bases from J; junction bases left unmatched: 16. The CDR3 loop is CSVATAMGQPSNYGYTF. CDR3 nucleotide sequence: TGCAGCGTTGCGACCGCTATGGGACAGCCCTCCAACTATGGCTACACCTTC.

The table lists this clone with a count of one. This chain links TRBV9 with TRBJ2-3; 8 positions agree with TRBD1. Germline loops: CDR1 SGDLS, CDR2 YYNGEE. The CDR3 sequence is 15 residues long. The junction had 4 bases not matched to a gene; V was cut back by 0 bases and J by 4 bases. Written as DNA, the CDR3 is TGTGCCAGCAGCGTAGTACAGGGGGTGCCAGATACGCAGTATTTT. Translation gives CASSVVQGVPDTQYF.

The rearrangement joins TRBV30 to TRBJ2-5; TRBD2 matches 12 bases. The CDR3 is 14 residues long. Trimming removed 3 bases from V and 5 bases from J; junction bases left unmatched: 4. In germline, CDR1 is GTSNPN, CDR2 SVGIG (reference sequence). In DNA, the CDR3 is TGTGCCTGGAGACTAGCGGGAGGCCGGGAGACCCAGTACTTC. This gives the protein CAWRLAGGRETQYF.

The chain carries TRBV27 and TRBJ1-5; perhaps TRBD1 as D (6 bases). V was pared by 4 bases and J by 4 bases, with 8 bases between. This CDR3 has 13 residues. CDR1 and CDR2 (germline): MNHEY, SMNVEV (reference sequence). CDR3 in DNA: TGTGCCAGCAGTTACAGGGAGAATCAGCCCCAGCATTTT. Translated: CASSYRENQPQHF.

The chain links TRBV7-3 to TRBJ1-2, with 9 bases aligning to TRBD1. Germline assignment: CDR1 SGHTA and CDR2 FQGTGA. Losses at the gene ends were 5 bases for V and 8 bases for J; bases not matched to a gene: 6. This CDR3 is 13 amino acids long. The CDR3 protein is CASSPGTGRGYTF. The CDR3 DNA sequence: TGTGCCAGCAGCCCCGGGACAGGGCGCGGCTACACCTTC.

This chain links TRBV4-1 with TRBJ2-1; possible D gene TRBD2, 5 bases. Trimming took 3 bases from V and 4 from J, leaving 7 bases between them. Per germline, CDR1 MGHRA and CDR2 YSYEKL. This CDR3 has 13 amino acids. DNA of the CDR3: TGCGCCAGCAGCCACTGGGAGTACAATGAGCAGTTCTTC. This gives the protein CASSHWEYNEQFF.

The chain is built from TRBV19 and TRBJ1-1; 11 bases align to TRBD1. Germline V gene data show CDR1 as LNHDA and CDR2 as SQIVND (reference sequence). The V gene end was trimmed by 6 bases and the J gene end by 1 base; junction bases not matched to a gene: 10. The CDR3 extends over 17 amino acids. CDR3 DNA sequence: TGTGCCAGTAGAGGACAGGGGGCTTTGTCTAAGAACACTGAAGCTTTCTTT. It translates to CASRGQGALSKNTEAFF.

The chain combines TRBV6-5 with TRBJ2-3; 8 nucleotides line up with TRBD2. The CDR3 has 14 amino acids. The ends lost 8 bases at V and 6 bases at J; junction bases unmatched: 10. The germline CDR1 and CDR2 sequences are MNHEY and SVGAGI. CDR3 protein: CASGGSGSVDTQYF. The DNA of the CDR3 is TGTGCCAGCGGTGGGAGCGGGAGTGTGGATACGCAGTATTTT.

Turning to this clone: The sample holds other DNA sequences that translate to the same CDR3. This chain links TRBV5-4 with TRBJ1-6; D is unresolved. The V and J ends lost 8 bases and 4 bases respectively, with 16 bases between them. The CDR3 runs 15 residues. CDR1 is SGHNT, CDR2 YYREEE, per germline (reference sequence). The CDR3 loop reads CASSAGGAYNSPLHF. The CDR3 DNA sequence: TGTGCCAGTAGCGCCGGAGGAGCGTATAATTCACCCCTCCACTTT.

The chain links TRBV7-9 to TRBJ1-2, with D possibly matching TRBD1 (5 bases). Germline V CDR1 and CDR2: SEHNR, FQNEAQ (reference sequence). The CDR3 length is 16 residues. V was pared by 1 base and J by 5 bases, with 17 bases between. CDR3 protein: CASSLDGGRRNYGYTF. The CDR3 DNA sequence: TGTGCCAGCAGCTTAGACGGGGGGAGGCGGAATTATGGCTACACCTTC.

The CDR3 nucleotides are TGCGCCAGCAAAGTCGGGACAGGCGATTACTCTGGAAACACCATATATTTT. Its protein is CASKVGTGDYSGNTIYF. The V call is TRBV5-1, the J call TRBJ1-3; the match to TRBD1 covers 8 bases. The CDR3 extends over 17 amino acids. Germline V gives CDR1 SGHRS, CDR2 YFSETQ. V was clipped by 6 bases and J by 0 bases; unmatched bases: 11.

V is TRBV5-1 and J is TRBJ2-2; perhaps TRBD1 as D (5 bases). Germline values: CDR1 SGHRS, CDR2 YFSETQ. Trimming took 4 bases from V and 1 from J, leaving 8 bases between them. The CDR3 length is 14 residues. CDR3 residues: CASSQTGNTGELFF. The CDR3 coding sequence is TGCGCCAGCAGCCAAACAGGGAACACCGGGGAGCTGTTTTTT.

The chain combines TRBV7-2 with TRBJ1-2, with 10 bases fitting TRBD1. The junction had 7 bases not matched to a gene; V was cut back by 5 bases and J by 4 bases. Germline CDR1 SGHTA, CDR2 FQGNSA. This CDR3 has 15 residues. The CDR3 region is CASSPPTGGAYGYTF. DNA of the CDR3: TGTGCCAGCAGCCCACCGACAGGGGGCGCCTATGGCTACACCTTC.

This clone was recorded once. This rearrangement joins TRBV2 to TRBJ2-1; TRBD2 agrees at 12 bases. Germline V gene data show CDR1 as SNHLY and CDR2 as FYNNEI. The junction had 5 bases not matched to a gene; V was cut back by 6 bases and J by 2 bases. This CDR3 is built from 16 residues. The CDR3 protein is CASSLLAGGPYNEQFF. As DNA, the CDR3 is TGTGCCAGCAGCCTACTAGCGGGAGGCCCCTACAATGAGCAGTTCTTC.

This clone showed up just a few times. This chain uses TRBV5-6 with TRBJ2-1; 10 nucleotides line up with TRBD2. The germline V gene has CDR1 SGHDT and CDR2 YYEEEE. CDR3 length equals 17 residues. V was pared by 3 bases and J by 6 bases, with 12 bases of the junction left unmatched. CDR3 loop: CASSSEDLAGVFNEQFF. As DNA, the CDR3 is TGTGCCAGCAGCTCGGAGGACCTAGCGGGAGTTTTCAATGAGCAGTTCTTC.

The genes are TRBV7-8 and TRBJ2-7; 11 bases line up with TRBD1. J lost 1 base, V lost 5 bases, and 10 bases had no gene match. The germline V gene encodes CDR1 SGHVS and CDR2 FQNEAQ. The CDR3 is 17 amino acids. The CDR3 region is CASSRGTGGLRSYEQYF. As DNA, the CDR3 is TGTGCCAGCAGCCGCGGGACAGGGGGTTTAAGGTCCTACGAGCAGTACTTC.

This chain uses TRBV6-5 with TRBJ1-1, with 7 bases fitting TRBD1. Germline values: CDR1 MNHEY, CDR2 SVGAGI. This CDR3 contains 11 residues. The J segment lost 11 bases and the V segment lost 5 bases, leaving 5 bases of the junction unmatched. The CDR3 DNA follows: TGTGCCAGCAGTACGGGCAGGGGGGCTTTCTTT. This encodes CASSTGRGAFF.